Listed below are T cell receptor beta chains from one sample, sequenced in a study of identical twins. One entry per CDR3 protein, called by TCRdb with MiXCR from the 5' RACE reads. The sample yields more than 1.5 million distinct CDR3 sequences, about 30% seen once. The sample was cord blood. These receptors came from a newborn girl in good health. Both conserved end residues are part of each CDR3. The D gene is left open where the match is weak. Rows may omit the clone size; those that give it use once, few, many or a size class.

DNA: TGTGCCATCAGTGAGTCGTTGGCAGCGTCAAGCTACGAGCAGTACTTC
CDR3: CAISESLAASSYEQYF
J: TRBJ2-7
size: .
V: TRBV10-3
D: .

DNA: TGTGCCAGCAGCTTAGTTTCCAGATTGAACTACGAGCAGTACTTC
CDR3: CASSLVSRLNYEQYF
J: TRBJ2-7
size: .
V: TRBV11-2
D: .

DNA: TGCTCTCTCCCGAAGCGACTCCAAGAGACCCAGTACTTC
CDR3: CSLPKRLQETQYF
J: TRBJ2-5
size: .
V: TRBV3-1
D: .

DNA: TGTGCCAGCAGTTCCTTGGGGGGTGCCTACAATGAGCAGTTCTTC
CDR3: CASSSLGGAYNEQFF
J: TRBJ2-1
size: few
V: TRBV6-6
D: .

DNA: TGTGCCAGCAGCCAAGGACAGGGAAGGGATCAGCCCCAGCATTTT
CDR3: CASSQGQGRDQPQHF
J: TRBJ1-5
size: .
V: TRBV4-2
D: TRBD1

DNA: TGTGCCAGCAGTGAATCAGGGTCCTATGGCTACACCTTC
CDR3: CASSESGSYGYTF
J: TRBJ1-2
size: many
V: TRBV25-1
D: .

DNA: TGTGCCAGCAGCGCGAAAACTAGCGGGGCCTCCTACGAGCAGTACTTC
CDR3: CASSAKTSGASYEQYF
J: TRBJ2-7
size: few
V: TRBV9
D: TRBD2

DNA: TGTGCCATCAGCGGGATACAGGGTGCAGATACGCAGTATTTT
CDR3: CAISGIQGADTQYF
J: TRBJ2-3
size: few
V: TRBV10-3
D: .

DNA: TGCAGTGTTAGAGGCGGACCGAACTCCTACAATGAGCAGTTCTTC
CDR3: CSVRGGPNSYNEQFF
J: TRBJ2-1
size: .
V: TRBV20-1
D: .

DNA: TGTGCCAGCAGTTCGACAAGTCCCAATATGGGGCAGTATTTT
CDR3: CASSSTSPNMGQYF
J: TRBJ2-3
size: .
V: TRBV28
D: .

DNA: TGTGCCAGCAGTGATGGACGGATCTGGGATTCACCCCTCCACTTT
CDR3: CASSDGRIWDSPLHF
J: TRBJ1-6
size: .
V: TRBV6-1
D: .

DNA: TGCAGCGTTGAAGCAGGGTGGTACACTGAAGCTTTCTTT
CDR3: CSVEAGWYTEAFF
J: TRBJ1-1
size: .
V: TRBV29-1
D: .

DNA: TGTGCCAGCAGTGAAGGTCCTATCACTAGTACCTACGAGCAGTACTTC
CDR3: CASSEGPITSTYEQYF
J: TRBJ2-7
size: .
V: TRBV6-1
D: .

DNA: TGTGCCAGCAGTCAGACCTTAGGACAGCCCCAGCATTTT
CDR3: CASSQTLGQPQHF
J: TRBJ1-5
size: few
V: TRBV27
D: .

DNA: TGTGCCAGCAGTGAATCGGCGGGAGCTGTGAACACCGGGGAGCTGTTTTTT
CDR3: CASSESAGAVNTGELFF
J: TRBJ2-2
size: .
V: TRBV25-1
D: TRBD2

DNA: TGCAGTGCCTACGTGGGGTCGAGCTCCTACAATGAGCAGTACTTC
CDR3: CSAYVGSSSYNEQYF
J: TRBJ2-7
size: few
V: TRBV20-1
D: .

DNA: TGTGCCAGCAGTGACGGTAATGAAAAACTGTTTTTT
CDR3: CASSDGNEKLFF
J: TRBJ1-4
size: .
V: TRBV6-5
D: .

DNA: TGCAGTGCTAGGGAGGGTACAGGCTTTAGTGAAAAACTGTTTTTT
CDR3: CSAREGTGFSEKLFF
J: TRBJ1-4
size: .
V: TRBV20-1
D: .

DNA: TGCAGTGCTAGAGATCCCAGCGGGGGGCCCAATGAGCAGTTCTTC
CDR3: CSARDPSGGPNEQFF
J: TRBJ2-1
size: few
V: TRBV20-1
D: TRBD2

DNA: TGTGCCAGCAGTACCCTGGGGCGGTCAAAGCAGTACTTC
CDR3: CASSTLGRSKQYF
J: TRBJ2-4
size: .
V: TRBV6-5
D: .

DNA: TGTGCCAGCAGTGCTCGGAGAGCGGTCTCGCCGGCGAATGAGCAGTTCTTC
CDR3: CASSARRAVSPANEQFF
J: TRBJ2-1
size: few
V: TRBV12-3/TRBV12-4
D: .

DNA: TGCAGTGCTCCCCGTTGGATAGCGGGGGTCAATGAGCAGTTCTTC
CDR3: CSAPRWIAGVNEQFF
J: TRBJ2-1
size: few
V: TRBV20-1
D: TRBD2

DNA: TGTGCCAGCAGCCAAGTTGGAAGAGAATCCTACGAGCAGTACTTC
CDR3: CASSQVGRESYEQYF
J: TRBJ2-7
size: .
V: TRBV14
D: .

DNA: TGTGCCAGCAGCCTCTCGACAGGGAGGAACACTGAAGCTTTCTTT
CDR3: CASSLSTGRNTEAFF
J: TRBJ1-1
size: few
V: TRBV7-9
D: TRBD1

DNA: TGTGCCAGCAGCTTCTTCGGACAGGGAACCGGGGAGCTGTTTTTT
CDR3: CASSFFGQGTGELFF
J: TRBJ2-2
size: few
V: TRBV7-9
D: TRBD1

DNA: TGTGCCAGCAGCTTAGCGTACACAGAGCAGTTCTTC
CDR3: CASSLAYTEQFF
J: TRBJ2-1
size: .
V: TRBV7-9
D: .

DNA: TGCGCCAGCAGCTTGGTTTCCCCCACTACAGAGTTGAACACTGAAGCTTTCTTT
CDR3: CASSLVSPTTELNTEAFF
J: TRBJ1-1
size: few
V: TRBV5-1
D: .

DNA: TGCAGTCCCAACCAAAACAATGAGCAGTACTTC
CDR3: CSPNQNNEQYF
J: TRBJ2-7
size: .
V: TRBV20-1
D: .

DNA: TGCGGAGGTATTTTGTCGGGGCACAATGAGCAGTTCTTC
CDR3: CGGILSGHNEQFF
J: TRBJ2-1
size: .
V: TRBV20-1
D: .

DNA: TGTGCCAGCAGTTTAATCGGGAAGGCGACCTACGAGCAGTACTTC
CDR3: CASSLIGKATYEQYF
J: TRBJ2-7
size: few
V: TRBV28
D: .

DNA: TGCAGTGCCTCCCGGGGGGGCTTACAGCAGTATTTT
CDR3: CSASRGGLQQYF
J: TRBJ2-3
size: few
V: TRBV20-1
D: TRBD2

DNA: TGTGCCAGCAGCTTCGACCGAAATGGACGCTACACCTTC
CDR3: CASSFDRNGRYTF
J: TRBJ1-2
size: .
V: TRBV5-5
D: .

DNA: TGCAGTGCAGAGGGCGGGTTAGATACGCAGTATTTT
CDR3: CSAEGGLDTQYF
J: TRBJ2-3
size: .
V: TRBV20-1
D: .

DNA: TGCAGTGCTAGAGATCTGCTAGCGGGGATCTTGGTAAATGAGCAGTTCTTC
CDR3: CSARDLLAGILVNEQFF
J: TRBJ2-1
size: few
V: TRBV20-1
D: TRBD2

DNA: TGTGCCACCAGCAGAGAGACTTATAGCAATCAGCCCCAGCATTTT
CDR3: CATSRETYSNQPQHF
J: TRBJ1-5
size: .
V: TRBV15
D: .

DNA: TGTGCCACCAGTGATTATTCACTAGCGGCCAAAAACATTCAGTACTTC
CDR3: CATSDYSLAAKNIQYF
J: TRBJ2-4
size: few
V: TRBV24-1
D: TRBD2

DNA: TGTGCCAGCAGCTCCCGGACTAGCGGGACGGAGCAGTACTTC
CDR3: CASSSRTSGTEQYF
J: TRBJ2-7
size: .
V: TRBV7-6
D: TRBD2

DNA: TGTGCCAGCAGTTTAATCAGGGAAGAGACCCAGTACTTC
CDR3: CASSLIREETQYF
J: TRBJ2-5
size: .
V: TRBV27
D: .